Included here is one T cell receptor beta chain sequence, with context. Deletions cut 6 bases from V and 7 bases from J, with 15 bases between. There are 13 residues in the CDR3. Germline V gene data show CDR1 as MNHNS and CDR2 as SASEGT. This sample was included in a study of shared clonotypes between healthy human individuals. Here immunoSEQ multiplex PCR was the method, and the copy in TCRdb shows in-frame clones only, minus some. This table has roughly 2,500,000 clones, roughly 93% appearing once. The sequence derives from a young man in good health. Some clones in this sample may be carry-over from other donors' samples. Sequencing was performed on naive CD4+ T cells from PBMCs. Subset of the sample: CD45RA+ positively selected. The chain uses TRBV6-1 and TRBJ1-1; no definite D call. The CDR3 loop reads CASSTQTQNEAFF. CDR3 DNA sequence: TGTGCCAGCAGCACACAGACCCAAAATGAAGCTTTCTTT.